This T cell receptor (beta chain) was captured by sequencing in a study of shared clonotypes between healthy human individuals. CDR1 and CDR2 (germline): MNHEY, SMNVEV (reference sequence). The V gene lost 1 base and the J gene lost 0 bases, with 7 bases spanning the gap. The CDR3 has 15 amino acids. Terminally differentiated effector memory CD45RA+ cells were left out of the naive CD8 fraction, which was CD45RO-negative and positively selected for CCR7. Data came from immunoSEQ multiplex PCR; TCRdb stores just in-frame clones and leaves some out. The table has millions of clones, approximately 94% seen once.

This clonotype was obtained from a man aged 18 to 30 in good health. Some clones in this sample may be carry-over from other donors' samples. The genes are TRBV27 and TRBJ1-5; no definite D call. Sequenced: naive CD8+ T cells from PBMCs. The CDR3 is CASSLFFVSNQPQHF. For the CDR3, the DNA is TGTGCCAGCAGTTTATTTTTTGTTAGCAATCAGCCCCAGCATTTT.